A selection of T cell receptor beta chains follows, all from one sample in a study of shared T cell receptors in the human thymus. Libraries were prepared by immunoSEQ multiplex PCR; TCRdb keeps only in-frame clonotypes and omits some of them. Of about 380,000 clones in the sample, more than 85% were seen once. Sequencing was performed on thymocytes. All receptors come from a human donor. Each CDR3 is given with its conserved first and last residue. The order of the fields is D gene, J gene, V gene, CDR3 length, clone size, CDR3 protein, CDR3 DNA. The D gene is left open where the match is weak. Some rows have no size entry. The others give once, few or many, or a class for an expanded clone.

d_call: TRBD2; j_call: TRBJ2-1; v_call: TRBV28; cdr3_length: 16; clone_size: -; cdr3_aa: CASNSTSGRASFEQFF; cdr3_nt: TGTGCCAGCAATAGTACTAGCGGGAGGGCCTCGTTTGAGCAGTTCTTC
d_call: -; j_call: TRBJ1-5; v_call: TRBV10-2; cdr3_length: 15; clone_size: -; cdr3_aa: CASSEIIGNNQPQHF; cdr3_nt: TGCGCCAGCAGTGAGATCATCGGCAATAATCAGCCCCAGCATTTT
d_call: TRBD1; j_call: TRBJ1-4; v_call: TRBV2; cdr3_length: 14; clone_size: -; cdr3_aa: CASIPWRGHEKLFF; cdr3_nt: TGTGCCAGCATCCCTTGGAGGGGGCATGAAAAACTGTTTTTT
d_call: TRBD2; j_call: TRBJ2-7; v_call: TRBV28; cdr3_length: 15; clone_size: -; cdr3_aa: CASLPGASGPYEQYF; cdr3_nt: TGTGCCAGCTTGCCCGGGGCTAGCGGGCCCTACGAGCAGTACTTC
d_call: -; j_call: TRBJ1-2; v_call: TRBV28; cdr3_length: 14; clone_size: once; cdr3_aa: CASSCSRLDCGYTF; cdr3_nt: TGTGCCAGCAGTTGTTCCAGGTTAGACTGTGGCTACACCTTC
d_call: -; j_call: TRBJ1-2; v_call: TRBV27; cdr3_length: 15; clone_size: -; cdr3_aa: CASSPWGTSNYGYTF; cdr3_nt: TGTGCCAGCAGTCCCTGGGGGACAAGTAACTATGGCTACACCTTC
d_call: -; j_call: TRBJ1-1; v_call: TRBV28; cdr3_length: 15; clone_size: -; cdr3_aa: CASRPEGGVYTEAFF; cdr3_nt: TGTGCCAGCAGGCCCGAGGGGGGGGTGTACACTGAAGCTTTCTTT
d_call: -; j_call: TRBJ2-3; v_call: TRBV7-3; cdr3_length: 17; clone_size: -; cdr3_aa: CASSLTPLEAGADTQYF; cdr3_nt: TGTGCCAGCAGCTTAACGCCTCTGGAGGCTGGAGCAGATACGCAGTATTTT
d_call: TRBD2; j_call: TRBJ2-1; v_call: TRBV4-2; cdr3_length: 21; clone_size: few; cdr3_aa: CASSQESRASGRKSSYNEQFF; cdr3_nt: TGTGCCAGCAGCCAAGAAAGTAGGGCTAGCGGGCGTAAGAGCTCCTACAATGAGCAGTTCTTC
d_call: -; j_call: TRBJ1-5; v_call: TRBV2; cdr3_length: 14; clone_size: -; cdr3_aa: CASSLGGRNQPQHF; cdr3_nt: TGTGCCAGCAGTTTAGGGGGGAGGAATCAGCCCCAGCATTTT
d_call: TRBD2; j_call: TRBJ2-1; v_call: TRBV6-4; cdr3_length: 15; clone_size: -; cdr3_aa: CASRPSGHSYNEQFF; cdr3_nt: TGTGCCAGCAGACCTAGCGGGCACTCCTACAATGAGCAGTTCTTC
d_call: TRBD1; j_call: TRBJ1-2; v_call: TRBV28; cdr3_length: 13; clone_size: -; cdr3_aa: CASSLWTGRRYTF; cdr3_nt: TGTGCCAGCAGCCTTTGGACAGGCCGACGCTACACCTTC
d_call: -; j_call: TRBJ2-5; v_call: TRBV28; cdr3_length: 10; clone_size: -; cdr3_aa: CASWRETQYF; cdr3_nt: TGTGCCAGCTGGCGTGAGACCCAGTACTTC
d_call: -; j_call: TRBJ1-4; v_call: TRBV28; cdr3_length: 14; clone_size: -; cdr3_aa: CASGPGREAEKLFF; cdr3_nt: TGTGCCAGCGGGCCCGGTCGGGAGGCTGAAAAACTGTTTTTT
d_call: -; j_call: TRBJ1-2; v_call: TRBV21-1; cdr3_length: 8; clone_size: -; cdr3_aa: CASYGYTF; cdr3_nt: TGTGCCAGTTATGGCTACACCTTC
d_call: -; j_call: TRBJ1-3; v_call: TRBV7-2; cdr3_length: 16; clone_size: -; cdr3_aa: CASSLGHRVSGNTIYF; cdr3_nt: TGTGCCAGCAGCTTGGGACATCGGGTCTCTGGAAACACCATATATTTT
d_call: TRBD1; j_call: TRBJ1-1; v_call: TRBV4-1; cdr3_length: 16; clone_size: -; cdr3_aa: CASSQGTGGRVTEAFF; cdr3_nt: TGCGCCAGCAGCCAGGGGACAGGGGGCCGTGTCACTGAAGCTTTCTTT
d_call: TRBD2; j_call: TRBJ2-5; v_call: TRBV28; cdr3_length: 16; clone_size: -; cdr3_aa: CASSLLTSGGLQTQYF; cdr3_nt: TGTGCCAGCAGTTTACTGACTAGCGGGGGCCTCCAGACCCAGTACTTC
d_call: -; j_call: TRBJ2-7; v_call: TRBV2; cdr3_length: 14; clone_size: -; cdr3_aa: CASCHIRRCYEQYF; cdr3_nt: TGTGCCAGTTGCCACATCCGGAGATGCTACGAGCAGTACTTC
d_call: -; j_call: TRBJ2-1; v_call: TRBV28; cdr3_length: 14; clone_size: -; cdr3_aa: CASSLAAYYNEQFF; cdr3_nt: TGTGCCAGCAGTTTAGCGGCATACTACAATGAGCAGTTCTTC
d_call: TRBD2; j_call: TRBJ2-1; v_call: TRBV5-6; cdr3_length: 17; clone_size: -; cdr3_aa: CASRGLAGEGSYNEQFF; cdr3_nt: TGTGCCAGCAGGGGACTAGCGGGAGAGGGGAGCTACAATGAGCAGTTCTTC
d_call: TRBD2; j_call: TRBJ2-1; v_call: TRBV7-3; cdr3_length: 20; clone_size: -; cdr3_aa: CASRASGRLAGGNSYNEQFF; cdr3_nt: TGTGCCAGCAGAGCAAGCGGGAGACTAGCGGGAGGGAACTCCTACAATGAGCAGTTCTTC
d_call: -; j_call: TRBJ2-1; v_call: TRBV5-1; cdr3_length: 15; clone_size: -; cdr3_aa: CASSYFRDIYNEQFF; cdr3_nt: TGCGCCAGCAGCTATTTTCGGGACATCTACAATGAGCAGTTCTTC
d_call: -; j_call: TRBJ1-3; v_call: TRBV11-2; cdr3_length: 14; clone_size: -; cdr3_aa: CASSLSTGGNTIYF; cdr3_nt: TGTGCCAGCAGCTTATCAACAGGGGGAAACACCATATATTTT
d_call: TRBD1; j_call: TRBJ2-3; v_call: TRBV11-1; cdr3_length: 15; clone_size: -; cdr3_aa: CASSLDRASTDTQYF; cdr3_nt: TGTGCCAGCAGCCTAGACAGGGCGAGCACAGATACGCAGTATTTT
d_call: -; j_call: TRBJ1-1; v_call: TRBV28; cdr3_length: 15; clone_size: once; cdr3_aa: CASSPSRGPNTEAFF; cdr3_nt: TGTGCCAGCAGTCCCTCCAGGGGCCCTAACACTGAAGCTTTCTTT
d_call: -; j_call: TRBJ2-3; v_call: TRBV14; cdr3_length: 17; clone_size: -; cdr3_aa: CASSQDLDSRSADTQYF; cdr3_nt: TGTGCCAGCAGCCAAGATCTGGACTCCCGATCAGCGGATACGCAGTATTTT
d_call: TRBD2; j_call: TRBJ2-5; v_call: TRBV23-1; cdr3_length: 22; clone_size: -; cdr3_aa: CASSQGTSGRRRPWGNQETQYF; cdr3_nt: TGCGCCAGCAGTCAAGGGACTAGCGGGAGGAGACGCCCTTGGGGGAACCAAGAGACCCAGTACTTC
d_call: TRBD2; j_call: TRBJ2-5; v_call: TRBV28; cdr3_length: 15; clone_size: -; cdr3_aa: CASSSVGLAQETQYF; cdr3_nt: TGTGCCAGCAGTTCAGTGGGACTAGCCCAAGAGACCCAGTACTTC
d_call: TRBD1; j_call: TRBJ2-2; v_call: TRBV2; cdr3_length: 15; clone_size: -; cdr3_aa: CASSGRDRETGELFF; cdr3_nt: TGTGCCAGCAGTGGACGGGACAGGGAGACCGGGGAGCTGTTTTTT
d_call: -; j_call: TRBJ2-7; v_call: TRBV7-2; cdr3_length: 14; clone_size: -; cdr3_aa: CASSPKTVTYEQYF; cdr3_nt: TGTGCCAGCAGCCCAAAGACAGTTACCTACGAGCAGTACTTC
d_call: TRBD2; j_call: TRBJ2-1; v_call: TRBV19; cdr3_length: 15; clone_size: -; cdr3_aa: CASSITSGRGNEQFF; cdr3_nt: TGTGCCAGTAGTATAACTAGCGGGAGGGGTAATGAGCAGTTCTTC
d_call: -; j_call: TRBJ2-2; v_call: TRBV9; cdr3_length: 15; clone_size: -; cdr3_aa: CARKRRPPGTGELFF; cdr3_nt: TGTGCCAGGAAACGGCGGCCCCCAGGGACCGGGGAGCTGTTTTTT
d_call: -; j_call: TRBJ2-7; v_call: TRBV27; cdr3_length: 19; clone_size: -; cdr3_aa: CASSPPASRAGNGFYEQYF; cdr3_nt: TGTGCCAGCAGCCCCCCGGCAAGTAGGGCGGGAAACGGCTTCTACGAGCAGTACTTC
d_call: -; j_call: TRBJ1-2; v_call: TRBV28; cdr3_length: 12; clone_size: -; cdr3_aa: CASSPESRALSF; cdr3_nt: TGTGCCAGCAGTCCCGAAAGTAGAGCCTTATCCTTC
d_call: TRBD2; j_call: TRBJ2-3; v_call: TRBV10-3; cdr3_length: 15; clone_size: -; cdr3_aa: CAISEEREKTDTQYF; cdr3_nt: TGTGCCATCAGTGAGGAGCGGGAGAAGACAGATACGCAGTATTTT
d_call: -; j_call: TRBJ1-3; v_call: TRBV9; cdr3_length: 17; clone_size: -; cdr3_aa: CASSVQTGGVAGNTIYF; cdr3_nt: TGTGCCAGCAGCGTCCAGACGGGGGGCGTCGCTGGAAACACCATATATTTT
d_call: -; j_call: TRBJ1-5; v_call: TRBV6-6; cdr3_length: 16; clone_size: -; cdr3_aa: CASSYSQGYSNQPQHF; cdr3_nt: TGTGCCAGCAGTTACTCGCAGGGATACAGCAATCAGCCCCAGCATTTT
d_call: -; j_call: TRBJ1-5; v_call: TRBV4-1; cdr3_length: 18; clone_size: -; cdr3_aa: CASSQEGYEKHSNQPQHF; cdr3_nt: TGCGCCAGCAGCCAAGAGGGGTACGAGAAACATAGCAATCAGCCCCAGCATTTT
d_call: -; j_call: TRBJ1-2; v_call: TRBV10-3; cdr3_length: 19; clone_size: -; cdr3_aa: CAISERLSGLHLFGRGYTF; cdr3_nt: TGTGCCATCAGTGAGCGCCTTTCCGGGCTCCATCTGTTTGGGAGGGGCTACACCTTC
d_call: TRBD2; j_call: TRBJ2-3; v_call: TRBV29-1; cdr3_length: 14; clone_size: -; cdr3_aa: CSVECGRGPDTQYF; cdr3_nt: TGCAGCGTTGAGTGCGGGAGGGGGCCAGATACGCAGTATTTT
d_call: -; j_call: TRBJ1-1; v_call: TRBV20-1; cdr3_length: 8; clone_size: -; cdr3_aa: CRNTEAFF; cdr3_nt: TGCAGGAACACTGAAGCTTTCTTT
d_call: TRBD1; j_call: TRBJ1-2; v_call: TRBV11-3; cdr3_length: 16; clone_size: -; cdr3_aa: CASSLVLTRTGDGYTF; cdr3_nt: TGTGCCAGCAGCTTAGTTCTGACCCGGACAGGGGATGGCTACACCTTC
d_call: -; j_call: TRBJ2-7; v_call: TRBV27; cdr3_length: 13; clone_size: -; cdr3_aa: CASRPTDSYEQYF; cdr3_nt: TGTGCCAGCAGGCCGACAGATTCCTACGAGCAGTACTTC
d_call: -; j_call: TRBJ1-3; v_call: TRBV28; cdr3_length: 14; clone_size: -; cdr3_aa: CASSFRERGNTIYF; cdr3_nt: TGTGCCAGCAGCTTCCGTGAGCGAGGAAACACCATATATTTT
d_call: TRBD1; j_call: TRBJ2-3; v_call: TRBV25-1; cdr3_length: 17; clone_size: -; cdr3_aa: CASSGPPGQDPTDTQYF; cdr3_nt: TGTGCCAGCAGTGGCCCCCCGGGACAGGACCCCACAGATACGCAGTATTTT
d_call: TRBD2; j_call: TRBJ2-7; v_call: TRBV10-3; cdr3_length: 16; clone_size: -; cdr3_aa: CAIRSGLAGGHYEQYF; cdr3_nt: TGTGCCATCAGATCGGGACTAGCGGGAGGGCACTACGAGCAGTACTTC
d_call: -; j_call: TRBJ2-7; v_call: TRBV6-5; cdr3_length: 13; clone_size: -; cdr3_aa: CASSRRASYEQYF; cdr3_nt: TGTGCCAGCAGTAGACGAGCCTCCTACGAGCAGTACTTC
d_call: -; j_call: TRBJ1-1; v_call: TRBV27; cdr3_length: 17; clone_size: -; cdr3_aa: CASSPPPPGLPNTEAFF; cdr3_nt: TGTGCCAGCAGTCCCCCTCCCCCAGGGCTACCGAACACTGAAGCTTTCTTT
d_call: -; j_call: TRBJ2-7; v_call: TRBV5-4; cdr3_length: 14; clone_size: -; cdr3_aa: CASSFTSTWGEQYF; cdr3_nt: TGTGCCAGCAGCTTTACTAGTACCTGGGGGGAGCAGTACTTC
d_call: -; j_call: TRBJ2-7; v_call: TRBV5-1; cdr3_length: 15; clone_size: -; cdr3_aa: CASSPIPGCPYEQYF; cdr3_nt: TGCGCCAGCAGCCCGATCCCCGGGTGCCCCTACGAGCAGTACTTC
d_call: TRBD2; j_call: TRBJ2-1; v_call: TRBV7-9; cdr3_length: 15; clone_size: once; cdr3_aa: CASSFSLADYNEQFF; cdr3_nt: TGTGCCAGCAGCTTCTCCCTAGCGGACTACAATGAGCAGTTCTTC